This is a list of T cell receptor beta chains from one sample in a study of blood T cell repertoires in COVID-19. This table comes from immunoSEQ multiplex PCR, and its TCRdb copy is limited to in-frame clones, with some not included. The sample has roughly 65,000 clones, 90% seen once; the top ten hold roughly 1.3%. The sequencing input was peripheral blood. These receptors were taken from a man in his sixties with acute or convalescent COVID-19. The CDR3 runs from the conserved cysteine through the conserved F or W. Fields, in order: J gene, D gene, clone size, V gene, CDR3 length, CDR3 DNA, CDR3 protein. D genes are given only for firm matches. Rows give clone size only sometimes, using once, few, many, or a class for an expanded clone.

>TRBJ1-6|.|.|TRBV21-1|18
TGTGCCAGCAACCCGGGACAGGCCATAAGCTCCTATAATTCACCCCTCCACTTT
CASNPGQAISSYNSPLHF
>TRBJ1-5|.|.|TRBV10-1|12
TGCGCCAGCATACACAGGGATCAGCCCCAGCATTTT
CASIHRDQPQHF
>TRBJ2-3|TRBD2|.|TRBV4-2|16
TGTGCCAGCAGCCAAGGAGGCGGGGGGAGCACAGATACGCAGTATTTT
CASSQGGGGSTDTQYF
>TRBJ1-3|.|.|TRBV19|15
TGTGCCAGTAGACGGCAGGCATACTCTGGAAACACCATATATTTT
CASRRQAYSGNTIYF
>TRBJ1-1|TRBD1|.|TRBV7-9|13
TGTGCCAGCAGCATCGACAGGGGGCTTGAAGCTTTCTTT
CASSIDRGLEAFF
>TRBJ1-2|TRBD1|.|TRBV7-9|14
TGTGCCAGCAGCGAGACAGGGGACGGCTATGGCTACACCTTC
CASSETGDGYGYTF
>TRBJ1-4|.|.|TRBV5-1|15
TGCGCCAGCAGCACCCGGGGGACGTCTAATGAAAAACTGTTTTTT
CASSTRGTSNEKLFF
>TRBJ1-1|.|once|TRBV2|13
TGTGCCAGCAGTGGGGAGGGAGGAACTGAAGCTTTCTTT
CASSGEGGTEAFF
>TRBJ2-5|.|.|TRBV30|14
TGTGCCTGGAGTCCCTCGGGGGACCAAGAGACCCAGTACTTC
CAWSPSGDQETQYF
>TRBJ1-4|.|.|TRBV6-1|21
TGTGCCAGCAGTGAATTTTCCCATAAACAGGGTTATTTCTCCACTAATGAAAAACTGTTTTTT
CASSEFSHKQGYFSTNEKLFF
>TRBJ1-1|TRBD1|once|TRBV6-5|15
TGTGCCAGCAGTCCTAAGACAGGGGGGAACACTGAAGCTTTCTTT
CASSPKTGGNTEAFF
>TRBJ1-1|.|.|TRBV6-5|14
TGTGCCAGCAGTTACTGGAGAGGGAACACTGAAGCTTTCTTT
CASSYWRGNTEAFF
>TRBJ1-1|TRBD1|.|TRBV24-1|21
TGTGCCACCAGTGATTTTTGGGGGACAGGTTTTAACCAAATCGCGAACACTGAAGCTTTCTTT
CATSDFWGTGFNQIANTEAFF
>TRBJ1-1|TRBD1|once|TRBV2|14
TGTGCCAGCACCGGGACAGGACTGAACACTGAAGCTTTCTTT
CASTGTGLNTEAFF
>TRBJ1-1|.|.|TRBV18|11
TGTGCCAGCTCACAAGGGACAGAAGCTTTCTTT
CASSQGTEAFF
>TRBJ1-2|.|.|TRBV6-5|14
TGTGCCAGCAGTCACAGCGGGGAGGGGCTCGGCTACACCTTC
CASSHSGEGLGYTF
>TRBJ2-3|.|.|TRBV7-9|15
TGTGCCAGCAGCTCCAGGGGCCCTAGCACAGATACGCAGTATTTT
CASSSRGPSTDTQYF
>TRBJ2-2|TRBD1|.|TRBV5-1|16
TGCGCCAGCAGCAGGACAGGGGGTGAGGGCACCGGGGAGCTGTTTTTT
CASSRTGGEGTGELFF
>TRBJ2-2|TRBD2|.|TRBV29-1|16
TGCAGCGTTGACTTGAGCGGGGGCGGAGAGGCCGGGGAGCTGTTTTTT
CSVDLSGGGEAGELFF
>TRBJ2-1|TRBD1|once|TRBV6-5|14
TGTGCCAGCAGCCGCATCTTATTACAGGGGGAGCAGTTCTTC
CASSRILLQGEQFF
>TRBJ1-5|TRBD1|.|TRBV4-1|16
TGCGCCAGCAGGCCGACTTGGGACAGAGGTGCTCAGCCCCAGCATTTT
CASRPTWDRGAQPQHF
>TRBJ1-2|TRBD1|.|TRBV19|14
TGTGCCAGTAGTATAGATCGGACAGGCTATGGCTACACCTTC
CASSIDRTGYGYTF
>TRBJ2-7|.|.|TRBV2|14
TGTGCCAGCAGTGAGATTCTTAGCTCCTACGAGCAGTACTTC
CASSEILSSYEQYF
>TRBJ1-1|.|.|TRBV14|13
TGTGCCAGCAGCCAATGGCCAGAAACCGAAGCTTTCTTT
CASSQWPETEAFF
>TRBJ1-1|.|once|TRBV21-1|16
TGTGCCAGCAGCACAAGACAGGGTTGGATGAACACTGAAGCTTTCTTT
CASSTRQGWMNTEAFF
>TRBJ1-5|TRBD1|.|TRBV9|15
TGTGCCAGCAGCGTAGGACCGACAGGGGGACAGCCCCAGCATTTT
CASSVGPTGGQPQHF
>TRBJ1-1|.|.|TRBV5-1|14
TGCGCCAGCAGCCGGGACGGGACAAACACTGAAGCTTTCTTT
CASSRDGTNTEAFF
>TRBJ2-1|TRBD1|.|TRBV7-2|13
TGTGCCAGCAGCCTAGACAGGGTCGCAGAGCAGTTCTTC
CASSLDRVAEQFF
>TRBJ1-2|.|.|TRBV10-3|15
TGTGCCATCAGTGAGTCTTCCGGCCCCCTAGGTGGCTACACCTTC
CAISESSGPLGGYTF
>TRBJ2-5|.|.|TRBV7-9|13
TGTGCCAGCAGCGTCCCGCAGGGAGAGACCCAGTACTTC
CASSVPQGETQYF
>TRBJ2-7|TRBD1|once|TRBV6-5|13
TGTGCCAGCCCAGGGGACAGCGCGTACGAGCAGTACTTC
CASPGDSAYEQYF
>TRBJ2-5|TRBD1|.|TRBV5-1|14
TGCGCCAGCAGCGTTGGGGACAGCACCGAGACCCAGTACTTC
CASSVGDSTETQYF
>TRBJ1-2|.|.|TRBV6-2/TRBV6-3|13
TGTGCCAGCAGTTACTCCCCACAGATCGGCTACACCTTC
CASSYSPQIGYTF